The source of this T cell receptor beta chain is a study of CD8 T cells in ankylosing spondylitis. TCRdb redid the calling of the 5' RACE reads with MiXCR, one entry per CDR3 protein. The data hold some 130,000 distinct CDR3 sequences, with roughly 8.4% observed a single time. The CDR3 has 15 residues. Germline CDR1 DFQATT, CDR2 SNEGSKA (reference sequence). V lost 0 bases to trimming and J lost 2 bases; unmatched junction nucleotides: 1. The sequence came from a male donor with ankylosing spondylitis. Sequences were obtained from synovial fluid, either unsorted or a sorted T cell fraction (not recorded which). The rearrangement uses TRBV20-1 and TRBJ2-1; 10 bases map to TRBD2. The CDR3 nucleotides read TGCAGTGCTAGAGATAGCGGGAGGACCTACAATGAGCAGTTCTTC. Encoded protein: CSARDSGRTYNEQFF.